Below, 18 T cell receptor beta chains from the same sample are listed, as sequenced in a study of radiation and T cells in renal cell carcinoma. Treatment denoted: 15 Gy SBRT to primary tumor, nephrectomy 4 weeks later. This table comes from immunoSEQ multiplex PCR, and its TCRdb copy is limited to in-frame clones, with some not included. The sample gives about 13,000 clones, more than 30% of which show up once; roughly 14% is in the top ten. Source: tumor tissue, taken from a patient whose treatment included radiotherapy and nephrectomy. The origin of the receptors is a man aged 60 to 69 with renal cell carcinoma.

This clone has just a few counts. The chain combines TRBV7-9 with TRBJ2-1; 9 nucleotides line up with TRBD2. The CDR3 contains 14 residues. Germline values: CDR1 SEHNR, CDR2 FQNEAQ (reference sequence). V was pared by 4 bases and J by 8 bases, with 6 bases of the junction left unmatched. This chain's CDR3 is CASSYRGGGYEQFF. In nucleotides, the CDR3 is TGTGCCAGCAGCTATCGCGGGGGGGGTTATGAGCAGTTCTTC.

This chain joins TRBV4-1 and TRBJ1-4, with D unresolved. There are 14 residues in the CDR3. Germline V gene lookup returns CDR1 MGHRA and CDR2 YSYEKL. Trimming cost V 1 base and J 5 bases, with 8 bases left between them. CDR3 sequence (DNA): TGCGCCAGCAGCCAAGGGCAGCGAAATGAAAAACTGTTTTTT. Protein product: CASSQGQRNEKLFF.

This chain connects TRBV7-2 to TRBJ2-7; possibly TRBD1 for D (6 bases). V dropped 6 bases and J dropped 5 bases, with 14 bases sitting between them. The CDR3 length is 13 residues. Germline CDR1 reads SGHTA; CDR2 reads FQGNSA. The CDR3 sequence is CASSSGAPNEQYF. The DNA for the CDR3 is TGTGCCAGCAGTTCAGGGGCCCCAAACGAGCAGTACTTC.

The chain employs TRBV6-5 and TRBJ2-2; no reliable D call. CDR1 MNHEY and CDR2 SVGAGI come from the germline V gene. Trimming stripped 4 bases from V and 5 bases from J, with 14 bases between. CDR3 size: 15 residues. The chain's CDR3 is CASSFNLGVTGELFF. For the CDR3, the DNA is TGTGCCAGCAGTTTTAATTTAGGCGTTACCGGGGAGCTGTTTTTT.

The rearrangement joins TRBV9 to TRBJ2-7; D is possibly TRBD1 (5 bases). CDR1 is SGDLS, CDR2 YYNGEE, per germline. The CDR3 has 14 residues. Trimming cost V 3 bases and J 4 bases, with 14 bases left between them. The CDR3 DNA sequence: TGTGCCAGCAGCGCAGGCAGGGATCCGTACGAGCAGTACTTC. As protein: CASSAGRDPYEQYF. Supplemented by reference TRBV9 and TRBJ2-7, the full variable domain reads DSGVTQTPKHLITATGQRVTLRCSPRSGDLSVYWYQQSLDQGLQFLIQYYNGEERAKGNILERFSAQQFPDLHSELNLSSLELGDSALYFCASSAGRDPYEQYFGPGTRLTVT.

V is TRBV6-5 and J is TRBJ1-2, with D unclear. Germline V gene sequence: CDR1 MNHEY, CDR2 SVGAGI. V lost 1 base, J lost 8 bases, and 17 bases lay in between. This CDR3 has 15 amino acids. The CDR3 nucleotides read TGTGCCAGCAGTTACTTCCCCTCGGGCGTCGGGGGCTACACCTTC. This encodes CASSYFPSGVGGYTF.

This chain joins TRBV30 and TRBJ1-5, with TRBD1 identical over 9 bases. Germline CDR1 and CDR2: GTSNPN and SVGIG (reference sequence). The CDR3 loop spans 13 amino acids. With 5 bases clipped from V and 2 bases from J, the junction kept 1 base outside the gene matches. The CDR3 DNA follows: TGTGCCTGGGGGACAGGGCGCAATCAGCCCCAGCATTTT. Protein sequence: CAWGTGRNQPQHF. The variable domain in full, completed from reference TRBV30 and TRBJ1-5, reads SQTIHQWPATLVQPVGSPLSLECTVEGTSNPNLYWYRQAAGRGLQLLFYSVGIGQISSEVPQNLSASRPQDRQFILSSKKLLLSDSGFYLCAWGTGRNQPQHFGDGTRLSIL.

J is TRBJ2-7 and V is TRBV11-2; 9 bases are shared with TRBD2. Trimming at V came to 5 bases and at J to 4 bases, leaving 9 bases not matched to a gene. The germline CDR1 and CDR2 sequences are SGHAT and FQNNGV. This CDR3 contains 15 residues. CDR3 residues: CASSLTGTSLYEQYV. CDR3 nucleotide sequence: TGTGCCAGCAGCCTTACCGGGACTAGCCTGTACGAGCAGTACGTC.

This chain connects TRBV6-6 to TRBJ2-2; TRBD1 aligns across 10 bases. Germline V gives CDR1 MNHNY, CDR2 SVGAGI (reference sequence). J was trimmed by 1 base and V by 6 bases; bases with no gene match: 5. The CDR3 runs 16 residues. DNA of the CDR3: TGTGCCAGCAGGGATGGACAGGGGGTGAACACCGGGGAGCTGTTTTTT. This translates into CASRDGQGVNTGELFF.

This clone was picked up a small number of times. V and J are TRBV4-3 and TRBJ1-6; D uncertain. V dropped 0 bases and J dropped 0 bases, with 12 bases sitting between them. This CDR3 contains 18 residues. Germline V gene data show CDR1 as LGHNA and CDR2 as YSLEER. CDR3 in amino acids: CASSQDRGSSSYNSPLHF. CDR3 bases: TGCGCCAGCAGCCAAGATCGGGGTTCTAGCTCCTATAATTCACCCCTCCACTTT.

This clone is medium-sized (0.01 to 0.1%). V usage is TRBV1 and J usage is TRBJ2-1; no DNA check was done on the table's D call, TRBD2. TRBV1 is described as a pseudogene. There are 17 residues in the CDR3. CDR3 sequence reads: CTSSQDVSGYSYNEQFF. The CDR3 nucleotides read TGCACCAGCAGCCAAGATGTGAGCGGATACTCCTACAATGAGCAGTTCTTC.

This clone showed up many times. This chain connects TRBV6-5 to TRBJ1-2, with no clear D. This CDR3 is built from 13 residues. V gave up 6 bases and J gave up 5 bases, with 13 bases separating them. Germline loops: CDR1 MNHEY, CDR2 SVGAGI. The CDR3 sequence: CASSRNGDYGYTF. The CDR3 DNA reads TGTGCCAGCAGCCGAAACGGGGATTATGGCTACACCTTC.

The genes are TRBV2 and TRBJ1-1; D possibly corresponds to TRBD1 (6 bases). CDR1 is SNHLY, CDR2 FYNNEI, per germline. This CDR3 is built from 16 residues. Trimming cost V 4 bases and J 0 bases, with 15 bases left between them. The CDR3 DNA reads TGTGCCAGCAGTGGAACTCGGACAGTCATGAACACTGAAGCTTTCTTT. This encodes CASSGTRTVMNTEAFF.

The chain links TRBV4-3 to TRBJ1-1, with 7 bases matching TRBD1. The CDR3 length is 13 residues. The junction had 7 bases not matched to a gene; V was cut back by 4 bases and J by 8 bases. Germline assignment: CDR1 LGHNA and CDR2 YSLEER. The CDR3 region has the DNA TGCGCCAGCAGCCGCGCGTCAGGGGGGGAAGCTTTCTTT. It translates to CASSRASGGEAFF.

The genes are TRBV4-3 and TRBJ2-7; maybe TRBD1 (5 bases). This CDR3 is built from 17 residues. Trimming left V 3 bases short and J 2 bases short, with 20 bases between. The germline CDR1 and CDR2 sequences are LGHNA and YSLEER. The CDR3 sequence: CASSHYDSVQGAYEQYF. The DNA for the CDR3 is TGCGCCAGCAGCCACTATGACAGCGTACAAGGGGCCTACGAGCAGTACTTC.

This clone was seen only a few times. This chain connects TRBV10-3 to TRBJ2-7; D is possibly TRBD1 (5 bases). Germline assignment: CDR1 ENHRY and CDR2 SYGVKD. This CDR3 has 12 amino acids. Between the trimmed V and J ends, which lost 2 bases and 7 bases, there was a span of 9 bases. The CDR3 loop is CAISEPGREQYV. DNA of the CDR3: TGTGCCATCAGTGAGCCAGGGCGGGAGCAGTACGTC.

The genes are TRBV5-6 and TRBJ2-3; the D is unclear. The CDR3 covers 14 residues. The germline V and J ends were trimmed by 0 bases and 5 bases, with 10 bases remaining between them. Looked up from germline, CDR1 is SGHDT and CDR2 is YYEEEE. In nucleotides, the CDR3 is TGTGCCAGCAGCTTGGTCTCCTGGTTAGATACGCAGTATTTT. Protein: CASSLVSWLDTQYF. The full variable domain, in which reference TRBV5-6 and TRBJ2-3 provide the parts outside the CDR3, is DAGVTQSPTHLIKTRGQQVTLRCSPKSGHDTVSWYQQALGQGPQFIFQYYEEEERQRGNFPDRFSGHQFPNYSSELNVNALLLGDSALYLCASSLVSWLDTQYFGPGTRLTVL.

V is TRBV30 and J is TRBJ1-2; TRBD1 agrees at 10 bases. V trimming: 3 bases; J trimming: 4 bases; junction bases outside the gene matches: 11. This CDR3 spans 16 amino acids. The germline gives CDR1 GTSNPN, CDR2 SVGIG (reference sequence). The DNA for the CDR3 is TGTGCCTGGAGGCCTACCGGGACAGGGGCCCCCTATGGCTACACCTTC. Translation gives CAWRPTGTGAPYGYTF.